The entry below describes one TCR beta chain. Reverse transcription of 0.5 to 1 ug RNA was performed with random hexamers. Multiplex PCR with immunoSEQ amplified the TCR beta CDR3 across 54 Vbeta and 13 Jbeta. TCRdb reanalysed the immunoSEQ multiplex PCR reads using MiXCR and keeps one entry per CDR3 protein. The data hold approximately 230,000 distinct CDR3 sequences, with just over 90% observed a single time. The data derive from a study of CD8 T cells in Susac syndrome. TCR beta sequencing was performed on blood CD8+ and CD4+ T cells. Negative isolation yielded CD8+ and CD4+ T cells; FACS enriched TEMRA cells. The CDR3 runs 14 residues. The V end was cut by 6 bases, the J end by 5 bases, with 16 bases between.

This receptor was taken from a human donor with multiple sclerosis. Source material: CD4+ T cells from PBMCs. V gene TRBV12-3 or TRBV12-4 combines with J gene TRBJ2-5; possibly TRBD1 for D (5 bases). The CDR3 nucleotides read TGTGCCAGCAGCTTACAGGTCCCGGCGGAGACCCAGTACTTC. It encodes CASSLQVPAETQYF.